The source of this T cell receptor (beta chain) is a study of blood T cell repertoires in COVID-19. Donors in Cohort 3 who had recovered were those with two negative PCRs, healthcare professional clearance, or resolution of their symptoms. Trimming took 4 bases from V and 3 from J; bases not matched to a gene: 9. The germline V gene has CDR1 SGHNT and CDR2 YYREEE (reference sequence). The CDR3 length is 15 residues. Profiled with immunoSEQ multiplex PCR; TCRdb holds only in-frame clones, not every one. The data contain approximately 130,000 clones, 83% of them seen just once; the ten biggest clones take up over 15%.

The receptor was isolated from a young man who had recovered from COVID-19. The sample taken for sequencing was PBMCs or T cells enriched from blood (not recorded which). This chain uses TRBV5-4 with TRBJ2-7; 8 bases fit TRBD2. CDR3 nucleotides: TGTGCCAGCAGCGCCCGGGGGGGGAGGAACTACGAGCAGTACTTC. Its translation: CASSARGGRNYEQYF.